The source of this T cell receptor beta chain is a study of immune heterogeneity within non-small cell lung tumors. Study-level points and caveats: Identical dominant CDR3 beta clonotypes recurred across a patient's tumor sites, together with site-unique high-frequency clones.

TCR beta CDR3 was amplified by multiplex PCR, first round ten to eleven cycles, 32 V and 13 J primers. TCRdb analysed the multiplex PCR reads with MiXCR anew, one entry per CDR3 protein. The table records about 22,000 distinct CDR3 sequences, 25% to 35% of them present only once. This clonotype was seen only a few times. Its specificity is unknown. The CDR3 extends over 16 amino acids. Per germline, CDR1 SGHRS and CDR2 YFSETQ. Trimming took 1 base from V and 4 from J; bases not matched to a gene: 10. Samples each supplied 450 to 700 ng of bulk tumor genomic DNA as template. Surgeons took several biopsies per primary tumor, spaced far apart, during surgery. Untreated, newly diagnosed non-small cell lung cancer patients underwent curative surgery. The donors were patients with newly diagnosed non-small cell lung cancer undergoing curative-intent surgery.

The TCR originated in a man aged 35 to 55 with non-small cell lung cancer. Specimen: lung tumor tissue. The chain joins TRBV5-1 to TRBJ2-5; 7 bases match TRBD2. The CDR3 coding sequence is TGCGCCAGCAGCTTGAGGGGAGGGGACCCTAGAGAGACCCAGTACTTC. It specifies CASSLRGGDPRETQYF.